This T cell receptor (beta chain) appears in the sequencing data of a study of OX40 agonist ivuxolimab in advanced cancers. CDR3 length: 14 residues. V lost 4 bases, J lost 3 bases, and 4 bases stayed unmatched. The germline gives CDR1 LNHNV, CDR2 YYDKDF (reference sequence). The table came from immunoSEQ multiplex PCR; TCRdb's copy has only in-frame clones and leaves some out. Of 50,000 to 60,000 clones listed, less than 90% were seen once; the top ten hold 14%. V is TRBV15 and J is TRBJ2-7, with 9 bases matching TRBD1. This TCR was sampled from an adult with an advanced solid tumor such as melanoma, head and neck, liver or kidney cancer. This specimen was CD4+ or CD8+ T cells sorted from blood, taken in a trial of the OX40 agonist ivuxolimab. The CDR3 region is CATSMGQGGYEQYF. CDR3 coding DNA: TGTGCCACCAGCATGGGACAGGGTGGCTACGAGCAGTACTTC.